This T cell receptor beta chain derives from a study of OX40 agonist ivuxolimab in advanced cancers. Study-wide background: Administration of intravenous ivuxolimab to patients occurred every 2 weeks at 0.01 to 10 mg/kg. Study results and limitations: There was clonal expansion of CD4+ and CD8+ blood T cells by week 6 at 0.1 to 3.0 mg/kg.

The CDR3 length is 15 residues. V dropped 6 bases and J dropped 6; count of bases not matched to a gene: 10. Per germline, CDR1 MNHNY and CDR2 SVGAGI (reference sequence). Sequencing was performed with immunoSEQ multiplex PCR; in TCRdb, only in-frame clones are kept and a portion is missing. The sample has about 35,000 clones; over 60% are singletons. A note on this clone: Its target is not known.

The origin of this receptor is an adult with an advanced solid tumor such as melanoma, head and neck, liver or kidney cancer. This specimen was CD4+ or CD8+ T cells sorted from blood, taken in a trial of the OX40 agonist ivuxolimab. The V and J genes are TRBV6-6 and TRBJ1-1; 10 nucleotides match TRBD1. The CDR3 loop reads CASSPPDRGAAEAFF. In DNA form, the CDR3 reads TGTGCCAGCAGCCCTCCGGACAGGGGGGCGGCTGAAGCTTTCTTT.